This T cell receptor beta chain is drawn from a study of T cell clonality in common variable immunodeficiency. General study results and limits: In common variable immunodeficiency, TCR beta chains reportedly carried fewer deletions and N-nucleotide insertions. Shared TCRbeta clones were fewer between CVID subjects than controls.

The CVID group had about 14 females and approximately 30 males, mean age roughly 40. Measured with immunoSEQ multiplex PCR; TCRdb has only the in-frame clones, and not every one. The sample shows just over 15,000 clones, none of them appearing just once. Regarding this clone: The antigen is unknown. The read stops 3 residues short of the end of the CDR3; the missing end is completed from the germline J gene.

This CDR3 spans 14 amino acids. V shed 1 base and J 3 bases; nucleotides not matched to a gene: 0. Germline CDR1 and CDR2: KGHSH and LQKENI. The receptor was derived from a human donor with common variable immunodeficiency. Sequencing was carried out using peripheral blood mononuclear cells. The chain links TRBV18 to TRBJ2-1; 7 positions match TRBD1. The covered CDR3 bases are TGTGCCAGCTCACCACGGACAGGCTACAATGAG. Translated: CASSPRTGYNE. The whole CDR3 reads CASSPRTGYNEQFF.